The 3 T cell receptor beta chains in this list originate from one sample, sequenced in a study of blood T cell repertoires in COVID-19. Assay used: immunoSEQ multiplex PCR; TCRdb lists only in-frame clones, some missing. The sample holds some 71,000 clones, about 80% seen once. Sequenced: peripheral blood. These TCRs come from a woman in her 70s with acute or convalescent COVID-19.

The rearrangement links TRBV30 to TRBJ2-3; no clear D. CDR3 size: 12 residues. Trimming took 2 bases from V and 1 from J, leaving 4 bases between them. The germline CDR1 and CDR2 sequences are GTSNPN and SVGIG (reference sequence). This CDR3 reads CAWSTGTDTQYF. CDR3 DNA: TGTGCCTGGAGTACGGGCACAGATACGCAGTATTTT.

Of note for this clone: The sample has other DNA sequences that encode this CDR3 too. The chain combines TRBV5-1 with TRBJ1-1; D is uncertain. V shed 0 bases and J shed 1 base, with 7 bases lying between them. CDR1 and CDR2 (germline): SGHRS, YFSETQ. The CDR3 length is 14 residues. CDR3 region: CASSLGQPNTEAFF. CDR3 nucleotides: TGCGCCAGCAGCTTGGGACAACCGAACACTGAAGCTTTCTTT.

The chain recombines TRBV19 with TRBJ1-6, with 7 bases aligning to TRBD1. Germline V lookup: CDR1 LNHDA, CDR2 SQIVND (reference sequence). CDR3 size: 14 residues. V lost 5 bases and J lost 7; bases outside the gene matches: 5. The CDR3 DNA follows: TGTGCCAGTAGTGACAGGGAAGGAAATTCACCCCTCCACTTT. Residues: CASSDREGNSPLHF.